The 32 T cell receptor beta chains listed next were all sequenced from one sample in a study of T cell changes during pregnancy in multiple sclerosis. TCRdb's copy holds only in-frame clones and misses some; the assay was immunoSEQ multiplex PCR. The sample shows approximately 30,000 clones, around nine tenths of them seen only once. This material consisted of CD8+ T cells from peripheral blood mononuclear cells, taken before pregnancy. The receptors here all came from a female donor with multiple sclerosis, enrolled in a pregnancy study.

V gene TRBV6-6 combines with J gene TRBJ2-5; D gene unclear. The germline gives CDR1 MNHNY, CDR2 SVGAGI (reference sequence). This CDR3 is 11 amino acids long. V was clipped by 6 bases and J by 2 bases, with 4 bases between them. The CDR3: CASSAQETQYF. In DNA form, the CDR3 reads TGTGCCAGCAGCGCGCAAGAGACCCAGTACTTC.

The rearrangement joins TRBV27 to TRBJ1-2; TRBD1 is a possible D gene (6 bases). The CDR3 covers 15 residues. From germline, CDR1 is MNHEY and CDR2 SMNVEV (reference sequence). V gave up 1 base and J gave up 4 bases, with 13 bases separating them. The CDR3 sequence is CASSLWGHSLYGYTF. Written as DNA, the CDR3 is TGTGCCAGCAGTTTATGGGGACACTCCCTCTATGGCTACACCTTC.

The chain is built from TRBV7-9 and TRBJ2-1; 12 bases agree with TRBD2. In germline, CDR1 is SEHNR, CDR2 FQNEAQ (reference sequence). Trimming took 5 bases from V and 7 from J; bases not matched to a gene: 3. The length of the CDR3 is 14 residues. In DNA, the CDR3 is TGTGCCAGCAGCCACGGGACTAGCGGGAATGAGCAGTTCTTC. The encoded protein is CASSHGTSGNEQFF.

The V and J genes are TRBV7-3 and TRBJ1-2; maybe TRBD1 (6 bases). Germline CDR1 is SGHTA and CDR2 is FQGTGA. CDR3 size: 16 residues. V lost 5 bases, J lost 6 bases, and 22 bases lay in between. CDR3 in DNA: TGTGCCAGCAGCACCCACCTGGGAGGGGGGCCCGATGGCTACACCTTC. Its protein product is CASSTHLGGGPDGYTF.

The V and J genes are TRBV7-9 and TRBJ1-2, with 12 bases identical to TRBD1. Germline values: CDR1 SEHNR, CDR2 FQNEAQ (reference sequence). The CDR3 is 15 residues long. V shed 5 bases, J shed 4 bases, and the junction held 5 bases outside the gene matches. The CDR3 loop reads CASSAGTGGGYGYTF. CDR3 bases: TGTGCCAGCAGCGCTGGGACAGGGGGCGGCTATGGCTACACCTTC.

The V and J genes are TRBV30 and TRBJ2-7; TRBD2 agrees at 7 bases. Germline V CDR1 and CDR2: GTSNPN, SVGIG (reference sequence). Trimming removed 0 bases from V and 2 bases from J; junction bases left unmatched: 10. This CDR3 is built from 16 residues. This chain's CDR3 is CAWSVQAGPRAYEQYF. The CDR3 DNA sequence: TGTGCCTGGAGTGTACAAGCGGGGCCAAGAGCCTACGAGCAGTACTTC.

The chain carries TRBV6-5 and TRBJ2-7; 10 bases fit TRBD2. Trimming at V came to 5 bases and at J to 4 bases, leaving 8 bases not matched to a gene. CDR3 length: 15 residues. Germline V gene sequence: CDR1 MNHEY, CDR2 SVGAGI. CDR3: CASSPAGGLIYEQYF. The CDR3 nucleotides read TGTGCCAGCAGTCCAGCGGGGGGGCTTATTTACGAGCAGTACTTC.

The sample holds one count of this clone. J is TRBJ1-1 and V is TRBV19; D gene unclear. The V and J ends lost 6 bases and 7 bases respectively, with 18 bases between them. The germline CDR1 and CDR2 sequences are LNHDA and SQIVND (reference sequence). The CDR3 covers 14 residues. Here the CDR3 reads CASRHSLSADEAFF. In DNA, the CDR3 is TGTGCCAGTAGACATTCCCTGAGCGCGGATGAAGCTTTCTTT.

This clone was recorded only once. V usage is TRBV11-2 and J usage is TRBJ2-7, with TRBD2 as a possible D gene (5 bases). This CDR3 comprises 14 residues. V was trimmed by 1 base and J by 3 bases, leaving 10 bases between them. CDR1 and CDR2 from the germline V gene are SGHAT and FQNNGV. This CDR3 reads CASSLAGGYYEQYF. CDR3 DNA: TGTGCCAGCAGCTTAGCGGGCGGGTACTACGAGCAGTACTTC.

The chain is built from TRBV27 and TRBJ2-2, with 12 bases fitting TRBD1. CDR1 is MNHEY, CDR2 SMNVEV, per germline (reference sequence). V lost 2 bases, J lost 7 bases, and 8 bases stayed unmatched. CDR3 length: 17 residues. CDR3 region: CASSLGVGTGGLGELFF. The CDR3 nucleotides are TGTGCCAGCAGTTTAGGAGTCGGGACAGGGGGCCTCGGGGAGCTGTTTTTT.

V and J are TRBV7-8 and TRBJ2-5, with TRBD2 matching over 12 bases. Germline lookup yields CDR1 SGHVS and CDR2 FQNEAQ. The CDR3 consists of 16 residues. Unmatched junction bases numbered 9, after V lost 5 bases and J lost 5 bases. The CDR3 region is CASSPSTSGGFETQYF. As DNA, the CDR3 is TGTGCCAGCAGCCCGTCGACTAGCGGGGGATTTGAGACCCAGTACTTC.

The CDR3 spells CASSASYEQYF. Here the CDR3 DNA reads TGTGCCAGCAGCGCTAGCTACGAGCAGTACTTC. The rearrangement uses TRBV6-6 and TRBJ2-7; D call uncertain. Germline loops: CDR1 MNHNY, CDR2 SVGAGI (reference sequence). The CDR3 runs to 11 residues. V was cut by 6 bases and J by 3 bases, with 6 bases left in between.

CDR3 in amino acids: CASSSGQLNSPLHF. As DNA, the CDR3 is TGTGCCAGCAGCTCGGGACAGTTAAACTCACCCCTCCACTTT. V gene TRBV5-4 combines with J gene TRBJ1-6, with TRBD1 matching 7 bases. V lost 3 bases to trimming and J lost 10 bases; unmatched junction nucleotides: 7. The CDR3 loop spans 14 amino acids. Germline V CDR1 and CDR2: SGHNT, YYREEE (reference sequence).

This chain joins TRBV5-8 and TRBJ1-6, with D perhaps TRBD1 (6 bases). Trimming cost V 4 bases and J 6 bases, with 20 bases left between them. CDR3 length equals 17 residues. From germline, CDR1 is SGHTS and CDR2 YDEGEE. The CDR3 DNA is TGTGCCAGCAGCCAGGCGACAGGAACCCTGGCTAATTCACCCCTCCACTTT. Its translation is CASSQATGTLANSPLHF.

The chain employs TRBV7-6 and TRBJ2-5; 8 positions match TRBD1. This CDR3 has 15 amino acids. The ends lost 0 bases at V and 5 bases at J; junction bases unmatched: 5. Per germline, CDR1 SGHVS and CDR2 FNYEAQ. The chain's CDR3 is CASSLAPGGRETQYF. The DNA for the CDR3 is TGTGCCAGCAGCTTAGCTCCAGGGGGCAGGGAGACCCAGTACTTC.

The chain combines TRBV2 with TRBJ1-4, with D possibly matching TRBD1 (5 bases). Germline V lookup: CDR1 SNHLY, CDR2 FYNNEI. V was trimmed by 7 bases and J by 8 bases, leaving 20 bases between them. This CDR3 contains 15 residues. CDR3 in amino acids: CASKGTLGMVEKLFF. The DNA of the CDR3 is TGTGCCAGCAAGGGGACTCTAGGGATGGTCGAAAAACTGTTTTTT. Combining the CDR3 with reference TRBV2 and TRBJ1-4 gives the whole variable domain EPEVTQTPSHQVTQMGQEVILRCVPISNHLYFYWYRQILGQKVEFLVSFYNNEISEKSEIFDDQFSVERPDGSNFTLKIRSTKLEDSAMYFCASKGTLGMVEKLFFGSGTQLSVL.

This sequence joins TRBV11-2 and TRBJ1-2, with 9 bases fitting TRBD1. Germline loops: CDR1 SGHAT, CDR2 FQNNGV. The CDR3 runs to 13 residues. Unmatched junction bases numbered 6, after V lost 7 bases and J lost 6 bases. CDR3 amino acids: CASTGTGGDGYTF. The CDR3 DNA is TGTGCCAGCACCGGAACAGGGGGCGATGGCTACACCTTC.

This chain links TRBV5-4 with TRBJ2-7, with 10 bases aligning to TRBD1. The V gene end was trimmed by 4 bases and the J gene end by 3 bases; junction bases not matched to a gene: 4. Germline lookup yields CDR1 SGHNT and CDR2 YYREEE (reference sequence). The CDR3 runs to 14 residues. CDR3 coding DNA: TGTGCCAGCAGCCCGGGACAGGGGAGCTACGAGCAGTACTTC. Amino acids: CASSPGQGSYEQYF.

The chain links TRBV5-6 to TRBJ2-2; a weak D match, TRBD2 (7 bases). The CDR3 sequence is 16 residues long. The V end was cut by 4 bases, the J end by 4 bases, with 17 bases between. Germline V CDR1 and CDR2: SGHDT, YYEEEE. The CDR3 DNA reads as TGTGCCAGCAGCCGAGGCGGGGGCTGGAGCACCGGGGAGCTGTTTTTT. Protein sequence: CASSRGGGWSTGELFF.

This chain connects TRBV6-5 to TRBJ2-7; 7 positions agree with TRBD2. Germline V gene sequence: CDR1 MNHEY, CDR2 SVGAGI. The CDR3 is 13 residues long. Trimming took 4 bases from V and 3 from J; bases not matched to a gene: 3. CDR3 sequence reads: CASSFPGGYEQYF. CDR3 DNA sequence: TGTGCCAGCAGTTTCCCGGGAGGCTACGAGCAGTACTTC.

V is TRBV9 and J is TRBJ2-7; unclear D gene. The CDR3 extends over 15 amino acids. Germline V gene lookup returns CDR1 SGDLS and CDR2 YYNGEE. Between the trimmed V and J ends, which lost 4 bases and 3 bases, there was a span of 17 bases. CDR3 in amino acids: CASSPLGGSHYEQYF. The CDR3 coding sequence is TGTGCCAGCAGCCCCCTCGGCGGATCCCACTACGAGCAGTACTTC.

The chain has TRBV6-5 and TRBJ2-5; a possible D gene is TRBD2 (6 bases). The CDR3 covers 14 residues. Germline-derived CDR1 and CDR2 are MNHEY and SVGAGI. V lost 0 bases, J lost 5 bases, and 10 bases lay in between. The CDR3 spells CASSYSTGEETQYF. CDR3 coding DNA: TGTGCCAGCAGTTACTCGACGGGGGAGGAGACCCAGTACTTC.

V usage is TRBV19 and J usage is TRBJ2-1, with 16 bases lining up with TRBD2. J lost 2 bases, V lost 11 bases, and 9 bases had no gene match. CDR1 and CDR2 from the germline V gene are LNHDA and SQIVND (reference sequence). This CDR3 comprises 17 residues. In DNA, the CDR3 is TGTGCCTGCACCGGGACTAGCGGGGGGGCCCCCTACAATGAGCAGTTCTTC. As protein: CACTGTSGGAPYNEQFF.

The gene calls are TRBV15 and TRBJ1-5, with D perhaps TRBD1 (5 bases). The V and J ends lost 5 bases and 3 bases respectively, with 11 bases between them. The CDR3 is 14 residues long. Per the germline V gene, CDR1 is LNHNV and CDR2 is YYDKDF (reference sequence). The CDR3 region has the DNA TGTGCCACCAGCGGGGGGGGAATCAATCAGCCCCAGCATTTT. Amino acid sequence: CATSGGGINQPQHF.

The rearrangement uses TRBV9 and TRBJ2-7, with 9 bases matching TRBD1. After removal of 0 bases from V and 1 base from J, the junction contained 8 bases not matched to a gene. Looked up from germline, CDR1 is SGDLS and CDR2 is YYNGEE. The CDR3 runs to 17 residues. CDR3 amino acids: CASSVDPGTGLSYEQYF. CDR3 nucleotides: TGTGCCAGCAGCGTAGACCCCGGGACAGGGTTATCCTACGAGCAGTACTTC.

V gene TRBV14 combines with J gene TRBJ1-1; TRBD1 agrees at 9 bases. This CDR3 is built from 16 residues. V shed 1 base and J 3 bases; nucleotides not matched to a gene: 6. Germline V CDR1 and CDR2: SGHDN, FVKESK. CDR3 in DNA: TGTGCCAGCAGCCAAGCCCTAGGGACAGGGTACACTGAAGCTTTCTTT. Residues: CASSQALGTGYTEAFF.

This chain uses TRBV29-1 with TRBJ2-1, with 9 bases matching TRBD2. V shed 1 base and J 8 bases; nucleotides not matched to a gene: 9. Germline V gives CDR1 SQVTM, CDR2 ANQGSEA. The CDR3 has 15 residues. The CDR3 nucleotides are TGCAGCGTTGAAGTGGACGCGGGGGGGCCCTATGAGCAGTTCTTC. This translates into CSVEVDAGGPYEQFF.

The genes are TRBV9 and TRBJ2-1; D call uncertain. Germline CDR1 reads SGDLS; CDR2 reads YYNGEE. The CDR3 is 17 amino acids. V dropped 4 bases and J dropped 6 bases, with 23 bases sitting between them. CDR3 sequence reads: CASSPIPRISKPNEQFF. CDR3 DNA: TGTGCCAGCAGCCCAATCCCCAGGATATCGAAGCCCAATGAGCAGTTCTTC.

V gene TRBV7-3 combines with J gene TRBJ1-5; 7 nucleotides agree with TRBD1. V was pared by 5 bases and J by 0 bases, with 10 bases of the junction left unmatched. Germline V gene data show CDR1 as SGHTA and CDR2 as FQGTGA. This CDR3 contains 17 residues. In DNA, the CDR3 is TGTGCCAGCAGCCCAAGGGGGGACAGTGTTAGCAATCAGCCCCAGCATTTT. Amino acids: CASSPRGDSVSNQPQHF.

This clone was counted a single time. This sequence joins TRBV27 and TRBJ2-1; 13 positions agree with TRBD2. Germline V lookup: CDR1 MNHEY, CDR2 SMNVEV (reference sequence). This CDR3 region has 16 residues. Trimming removed 6 bases from V and 4 bases from J; junction bases left unmatched: 6. In DNA form, the CDR3 reads TGTGCCAGCAGCCTCGGACTAGCGGGGGAGTACAATGAGCAGTTCTTC. This sequence encodes CASSLGLAGEYNEQFF.

This chain connects TRBV5-4 to TRBJ2-7, with TRBD1 identical over 8 bases. Trimming cost V 4 bases and J 3 bases; bases outside gene matches: 9. The CDR3 runs 15 residues. CDR1 SGHNT and CDR2 YYREEE come from the germline V gene (reference sequence). Here the CDR3 DNA reads TGTGCCAGCAGCCACCGTACAGGGGGGCTCTACGAGCAGTACTTC. This codes for CASSHRTGGLYEQYF.

The count of this clone is one. The V gene is TRBV30, the J gene TRBJ1-2; D unresolved. V lost 0 bases, J lost 0 bases, and 11 bases lay in between. The CDR3 sequence is 15 residues long. The V gene's germline CDR1 is GTSNPN and CDR2 SVGIG (reference sequence). The CDR3 spells CAWSVDRGSNYGYTF. The CDR3 DNA sequence: TGTGCCTGGAGTGTTGACCGAGGGTCTAACTATGGCTACACCTTC.